This T cell receptor (beta chain) stems from a study of shared clonotypes between healthy human individuals. About the research overall: Used for every donor were three CD4 naive, three CD4 memory, two CD8 naive and one CD8 memory plate. The study's findings and limits: Compared with memory subsets, naive subsets generally had larger estimated richness. Several donors showed sharing of 4.5% to 5% of naive CD4 clonotypes.

Trimming cost V 1 base and J 10 bases, with 14 bases left between them. Germline CDR1 SGHDN, CDR2 FVKESK. The CDR3 has 14 residues. Naive CD8 cells lacked CD45RO and underwent positive selection for CCR7, leaving out terminally differentiated effector memory CD45RA+ cells. As concerns this clone: Its antigen is unidentified.

The data were produced by immunoSEQ multiplex PCR, yet TCRdb's version contains in-frame clones alone and is incomplete. Of about 2.2 million clones in the sample, 90% to 95% are singletons; the top ten hold about 1.5%. The clonotype originates from a young man in good health. Some clones in this sample may be carry-over from other donors' samples. The chain employs TRBV14 and TRBJ2-1; D remains unclear. The material sequenced was naive CD8+ T cells from PBMCs. DNA for the CDR3: TGTGCCAGCAGCCAAGGTCCTCGACTCTCCGAGCAGTTCTTC. Amino acids: CASSQGPRLSEQFF. The full variable domain, rest sourced from reference TRBV14 and TRBJ2-1, is EAGVTQFPSHSVIEKGQTVTLRCDPISGHDNLYWYRRVMGKEIKFLLHFVKESKQDESGMPNNRFLAERTGGTYSTLKVQPAELEDSGVYFCASSQGPRLSEQFFGPGTRLTVL.